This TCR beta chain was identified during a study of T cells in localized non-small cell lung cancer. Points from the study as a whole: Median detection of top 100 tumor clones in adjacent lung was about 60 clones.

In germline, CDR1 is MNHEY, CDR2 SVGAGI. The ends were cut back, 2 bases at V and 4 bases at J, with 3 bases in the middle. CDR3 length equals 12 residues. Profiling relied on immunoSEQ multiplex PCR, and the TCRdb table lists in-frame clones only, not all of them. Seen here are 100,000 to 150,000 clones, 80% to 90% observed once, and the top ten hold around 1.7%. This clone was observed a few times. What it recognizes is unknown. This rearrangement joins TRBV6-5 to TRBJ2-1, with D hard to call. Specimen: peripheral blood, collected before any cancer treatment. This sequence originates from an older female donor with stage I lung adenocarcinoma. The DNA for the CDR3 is TGTGCCAGCAGTTACGGGTACAATGAGCAGTTCTTC. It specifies CASSYGYNEQFF.